This T cell receptor (beta chain) was observed in a study of cytomegalovirus exposure and HLA in healthy donors. Turning to the study itself: The Caucasian-associated ancestry cluster held roughly 84% of approximately 400 genotyped donors. Study conclusions and caveats: CMV serostatus alone was available as immune exposure information. V- and J-gene trimming of TCR beta was linked (in a later analysis) to a missense DCLRE1C variant.

Only a few counts were recorded for this clone. What it binds is unknown. PCR was performed using 60 Vbeta and 13 Jbeta primers. Generated by immunoSEQ multiplex PCR, the TCRdb table keeps only in-frame clones and is missing some. Of about 150,000 clones in the sample, less than 85% were seen once. The germline V gene has CDR1 SGHAT and CDR2 FQNNGV. There are 15 residues in the CDR3. J was trimmed by 3 bases and V by 5 bases; bases with no gene match: 3. The TCR comes from a man younger than 35 in good health and CMV-seropositive. Sequenced material: PBMCs. The chain combines TRBV11-2 with TRBJ2-1; 11 bases agree with TRBD2. The CDR3: CASSISGGGYNEQFF. CDR3 bases: TGTGCCAGCAGCATTAGCGGGGGGGGCTACAATGAGCAGTTCTTC.